Below, one TCR beta chain is given with its context. The CDR3 extends over 13 amino acids. Trimming stripped 1 base from V and 14 bases from J, with 16 bases between. The germline V gene encodes CDR1 SGHTA and CDR2 FQGNSA. The sample belongs to a study of blood T cell repertoires in COVID-19. Looking at the study overall: Some COVID-19 samples were acute and others convalescent; all came from the United States, Italy and Spain. The cDNA or gDNA used as material had been derived from T cells, B-cell-depleted T cells, or PBMCs.

TCRdb keeps only in-frame clones here, not all; method: immunoSEQ multiplex PCR. The sample has about 200,000 clones, around 83% seen once; the top ten hold roughly 13%. This chain links TRBV7-2 with TRBJ2-3, with a possible D match to TRBD2 (6 bases). Sequencing was performed on peripheral blood. This clonotype originated in a human donor in a cohort sampled during active COVID-19. The CDR3 spells CASSLGASDLGYF. CDR3 coding DNA: TGTGCCAGCAGCTTAGGCGCTAGCGATCTGGGGTATTTT. Variable domain in full (rest from reference TRBV7-2 and TRBJ2-3): GAGVSQSPSNKVTEKGKDVELRCDPISGHTALYWYRQSLGQGLEFLIYFQGNSAPDKSGLPSDRFSAERTGGSVSTLTIQRTQQEDSAVYLCASSLGASDLGYFGPGTRLTVL.